This T cell receptor beta chain was recovered during a study of blood T cell repertoires in COVID-19. J was trimmed by 7 bases and V by 2 bases; bases with no gene match: 8. Per germline, CDR1 KGHSH and CDR2 LQKENI. The CDR3 covers 15 residues. Assay used: immunoSEQ multiplex PCR; TCRdb lists only in-frame clones, some missing. The table has about 230,000 clones, approximately 82% seen once; the top ten hold 5.7%. This chain connects TRBV18 to TRBJ2-1; 7 bases fit TRBD2. Sequenced material: peripheral blood. The TCR originated in a man older than 75 with acute or convalescent COVID-19. CDR3 sequence (DNA): TGTGCCAGCTCACCATCCCGCGGGGGAGGGAATGAGCAGTTCTTC. Translated, it gives CASSPSRGGGNEQFF. The whole variable domain, remainder taken from reference TRBV18 and TRBJ2-1, is NAGVMQNPRHLVRRRGQEARLRCSPMKGHSHVYWYRQLPEEGLKFMVYLQKENIIDESGMPKERFSAEFPKEGPSILRIQQVVRGDSAAYFCASSPSRGGGNEQFFGPGTRLTVL.